Given below is one TCR beta chain in context. From the 5' RACE reads, TCRdb called clonotypes with MiXCR, one entry per CDR3 protein. The data contain about 410,000 distinct CDR3 sequences, around 17% of them singletons. This sample was included in a study of T-cell memory formation after mild COVID-19. The sequenced sample consisted of PBMCs or a T cell subset sorted from them (not recorded which). This sequence originates from a man between 18 and 35 years old who had mild COVID-19 (a few samples of this study predate the infection). Cell type and time point are not known.

The CDR3 reads CASYRGQGNQPQHF. The DNA for the CDR3 is TGTGCCAGTTACCGGGGACAGGGCAATCAGCCCCAGCATTTT. The chain combines TRBV19 with TRBJ1-5; 8 bases map to TRBD1. The CDR3 loop spans 14 amino acids. The trim removed 8 bases at V and 2 bases at J, leaving 5 bases unmatched. Germline CDR1 LNHDA, CDR2 SQIVND (reference sequence).